The clone carrying this T cell receptor (beta chain) was found many times. With 6 bases clipped from V and 2 bases from J, the junction kept 7 bases outside the gene matches. The germline gives CDR1 MNHEY, CDR2 SVGAGI. The CDR3 has 16 residues. TCRdb ran MiXCR on the RT-PCR reads and lists one entry per CDR3 protein. This table has more than 550,000 distinct CDR3 sequences, over 12% appearing once. This chain uses TRBV6-5 with TRBJ2-3; TRBD2 matches 11 bases. The clonotype was recovered from a female donor in good health, serving as a healthy control. The sample was memory CD4+ T cells from blood. The DNA for the CDR3 is TGTGCCAGCAGCAAGGGACTAGCGGCCGTCACAGATACGCAGTATTTT. This encodes CASSKGLAAVTDTQYF.